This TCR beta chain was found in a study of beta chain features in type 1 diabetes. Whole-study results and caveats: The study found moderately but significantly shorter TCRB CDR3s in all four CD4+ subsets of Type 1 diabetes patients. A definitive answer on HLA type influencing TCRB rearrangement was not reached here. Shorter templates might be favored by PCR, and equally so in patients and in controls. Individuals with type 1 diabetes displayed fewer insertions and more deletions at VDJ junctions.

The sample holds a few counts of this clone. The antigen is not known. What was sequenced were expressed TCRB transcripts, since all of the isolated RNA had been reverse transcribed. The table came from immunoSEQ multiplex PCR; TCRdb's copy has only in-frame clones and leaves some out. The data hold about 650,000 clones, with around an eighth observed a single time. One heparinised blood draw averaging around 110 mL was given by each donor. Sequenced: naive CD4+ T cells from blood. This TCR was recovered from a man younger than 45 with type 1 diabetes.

The CDR3 nucleotides are TGTGCCAGCTCACCCGTTGACGGGCGGGGTGGCTACACCTTC. Its translation is CASSPVDGRGGYTF. The chain uses TRBV18 and TRBJ1-2; D not resolved. Per germline, CDR1 KGHSH and CDR2 LQKENI. The V and J ends lost 3 bases and 7 bases respectively, with 15 bases between them. This CDR3 spans 14 amino acids.